This TCR beta chain was retrieved from a study of blood T cell repertoires in COVID-19. Sequencing was performed with immunoSEQ multiplex PCR; in TCRdb, only in-frame clones are kept and a portion is missing. This sample has about 79,000 clones, with about 89% found just once. The V end lost 0 bases, the J end lost 8 bases, and 14 bases lay between the germline ends. Per germline, CDR1 SQVTM and CDR2 ANQGSEA. The CDR3 has 14 residues. The sample consisted of peripheral blood. The V and J genes are TRBV29-1 and TRBJ2-1; TRBD2 is a possible D gene (5 bases). The clonotype originates from a man in his sixties or seventies with active or convalescent COVID-19. Here the CDR3 reads CSVEDSTRNDEQFF. The CDR3, as DNA: TGCAGCGTTGAAGATTCAACTAGGAACGATGAGCAGTTCTTC.